This TCR beta chain was obtained from a study of blood T cells in healthy people across ages. Study background: The capture of about one barcoded beta molecule per two T cells was achieved by template switching. The study's findings and limits: Long-lived and aged donors differed, with more naive CD4+ cells and higher diversity in the long-lived.

Through a sample-barcoded 5' primer and a J-beta primer mix, a second PCR was run for roughly 7 to 11 cycles. All cDNA molecules were each tagged by a template-switch adaptor with 12 random nucleotides. TCRdb passed the 5' RACE reads through MiXCR, listing each CDR3 protein once. The sample consists of about 730,000 distinct CDR3 sequences, about 40% of them appearing once. No fewer than 5.5 micrograms of total RNA were isolated from every sample. This clonotype was seen a few times. Its antigen remains unidentified. This CDR3 is built from 17 residues. CDR1 is MNHEY and CDR2 is SVGAGI in the germline V gene. The V segment lost 4 bases and the J segment 5 bases; nucleotides outside the gene matches: 15.

The chain carries TRBV6-5 and TRBJ2-7; 9 bases are shared with TRBD1. This TCR came from a woman aged 60-75 years in good health. Sequencing was done on a sample of blood. The CDR3 reads CASSFSRDRATIHEQYF. In DNA form, the CDR3 reads TGTGCCAGCAGTTTTTCCCGGGACAGGGCTACAATCCACGAGCAGTACTTC.